This T cell receptor beta chain was captured in a study of cytomegalovirus exposure and HLA in healthy donors. PCR involved 60 Vbeta and 13 Jbeta primers. Only in-frame clones appear in the TCRdb table, and some are missing; sequencing was by immunoSEQ multiplex PCR. This table has 90,000 or so clones, about four fifths appearing once. This clone was seen only a few times. Sequencing was performed on PBMCs. The origin of this receptor is a man in his fifties or sixties in good health and CMV-seronegative.

CDR3 in amino acids: CASSLAAGGGGLSYEQYF. The CDR3 nucleotides are TGCGCCAGCAGCTTGGCCGCGGGAGGAGGGGGCCTTTCCTACGAGCAGTACTTC. The V gene is TRBV5-1, the J gene TRBJ2-7, with TRBD2 as a possible D gene (8 bases). The CDR3 totals 18 residues. V dropped 0 bases and J dropped 1 base, with 20 bases sitting between them. Looked up from germline, CDR1 is SGHRS and CDR2 is YFSETQ.